The clone carrying this TCR beta chain is labeled as medium-sized (0.01 to 0.1%). Sequenced by immunoSEQ multiplex PCR; TCRdb stores in-frame clones only, minus some. The sample has 70,000 or so clones, more than 70% seen once. These data originate in a study of OX40 agonist ivuxolimab in advanced cancers. The starting material was CD4+ or CD8+ T cells sorted from blood, obtained in a trial of the OX40 agonist ivuxolimab. This sequence originates from an adult with an advanced solid tumor such as melanoma, head and neck, liver or kidney cancer.

The CDR3 loop is CASSRADAYEQYF. The CDR3, as DNA: TGTGCCAGCAGCAGGGCGGATGCCTACGAGCAGTACTTC. V usage is TRBV7-9 and J usage is TRBJ2-7, with unresolved D. The CDR3 sequence is 13 residues long. The germline gives CDR1 SEHNR, CDR2 FQNEAQ (reference sequence). Deletions cut 5 bases from V and 2 bases from J, with 10 bases between.